The source of this T cell receptor (beta chain) is a study of naive and memory T cell subsets. Study conclusions and caveats: From naive to CM, EM and EMRA, diversity decreased and Gini increased.

Both TRBC1 and TRBC2 were covered by a beta constant-region primer of two equimolar oligonucleotides. Nested alpha and beta constant-region primers with the SP2 primer drove four PCR rounds on ligated cDNA. TCRdb reanalysed the UMI-ligation and nested PCR reads using MiXCR and keeps one entry per CDR3 protein. The sample shows roughly 31,000 distinct CDR3 sequences, about 10% of them seen only once. This clonotype was detected a few times. Its matching antigen is unknown. V lost 1 base and J lost 5; bases outside the gene matches: 9. The CDR3 covers 15 residues. In germline, CDR1 is DFQATT, CDR2 SNEGSKA (reference sequence).

The chain has TRBV20-1 and TRBJ2-3; 7 bases align to TRBD1. Sequenced: effector memory CD4+ T cells from blood. Specified subset: effector memory, CD45RA- CD27-. The clonotype was recovered from a human donor in good health. CDR3 in amino acids: CSARGDRVNRDTQYF. The DNA for the CDR3 is TGCAGTGCTAGAGGAGACAGGGTGAACAGAGATACGCAGTATTTT.